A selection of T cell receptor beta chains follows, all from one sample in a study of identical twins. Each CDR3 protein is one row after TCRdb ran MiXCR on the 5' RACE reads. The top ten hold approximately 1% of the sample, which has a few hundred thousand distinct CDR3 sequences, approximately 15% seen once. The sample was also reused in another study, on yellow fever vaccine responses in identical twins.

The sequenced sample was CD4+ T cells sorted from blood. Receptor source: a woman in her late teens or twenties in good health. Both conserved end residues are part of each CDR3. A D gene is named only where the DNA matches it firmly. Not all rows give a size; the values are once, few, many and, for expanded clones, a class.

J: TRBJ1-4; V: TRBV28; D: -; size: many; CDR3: CASSRDTEGEKLFF; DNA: TGTGCCAGCAGTCGAGACACGGAGGGTGAAAAACTGTTTTTT
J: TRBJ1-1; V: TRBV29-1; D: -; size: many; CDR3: CAIRFGGQFNTEAFF; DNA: TGCGCCATCCGATTTGGGGGGCAGTTTAACACTGAAGCTTTCTTT
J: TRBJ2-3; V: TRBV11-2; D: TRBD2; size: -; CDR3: CASSLVEGLAGDTQYF; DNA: TGTGCCAGCAGCTTAGTTGAGGGACTAGCGGGGGATACGCAGTATTTT
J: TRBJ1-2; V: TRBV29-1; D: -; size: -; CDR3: CSVGIWRYGYTF; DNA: TGCAGCGTTGGGATTTGGCGGTATGGCTACACCTTC
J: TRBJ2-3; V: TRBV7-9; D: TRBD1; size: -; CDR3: CASSQTGAETDTQYF; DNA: TGTGCCAGCAGCCAGACAGGGGCTGAGACAGATACGCAGTATTTT
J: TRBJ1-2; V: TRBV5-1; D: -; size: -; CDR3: CASSPGREGYGYTF; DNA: TGCGCCAGCAGTCCAGGACGGGAGGGCTATGGCTACACCTTC
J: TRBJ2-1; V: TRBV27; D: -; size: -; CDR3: CASVSGVYNEQFF; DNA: TGTGCCAGCGTTTCAGGGGTCTACAATGAGCAGTTCTTC
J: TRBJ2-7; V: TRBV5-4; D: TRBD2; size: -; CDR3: CASSLGTSGPSKQYF; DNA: TGTGCCAGCAGCTTGGGGACTAGCGGACCCTCTAAGCAGTACTTC
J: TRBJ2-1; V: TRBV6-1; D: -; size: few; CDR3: CASRPDSRFQFF; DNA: TGTGCCAGCAGACCGGACAGCCGATTTCAGTTCTTC
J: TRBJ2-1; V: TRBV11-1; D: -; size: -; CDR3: CASSPQIYNEQFF; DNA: TGTGCCAGCAGCCCACAGATCTACAATGAGCAGTTCTTC
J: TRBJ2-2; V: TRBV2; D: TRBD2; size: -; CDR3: CASTGGAGVGGELFF; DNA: TGTGCCAGCACCGGCGGGGCGGGGGTCGGCGGGGAGCTGTTTTTT
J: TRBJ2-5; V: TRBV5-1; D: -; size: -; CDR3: CASSGSVQETQYF; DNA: TGCGCCAGCAGCGGGTCAGTCCAAGAGACCCAGTACTTC
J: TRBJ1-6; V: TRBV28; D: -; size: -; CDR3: CASSFTDLPTF; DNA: TGTGCCAGCAGTTTTACGGATCTACCTACATTT
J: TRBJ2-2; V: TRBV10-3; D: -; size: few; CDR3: CAIRSRVDGELFF; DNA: TGTGCCATCAGGTCCAGGGTAGACGGGGAGCTGTTTTTT
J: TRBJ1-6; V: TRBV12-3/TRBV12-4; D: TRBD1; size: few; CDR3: CASSPKTGEGSPLHF; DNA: TGTGCCAGCAGTCCAAAGACAGGGGAGGGTTCACCCCTCCACTTT
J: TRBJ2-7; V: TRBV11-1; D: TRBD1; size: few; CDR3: CASSRPGQPEQYF; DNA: TGTGCCAGCAGCCGCCCGGGACAGCCCGAGCAGTACTTC
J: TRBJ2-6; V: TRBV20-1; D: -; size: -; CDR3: CSANTGPSGANVLTF; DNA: TGCAGTGCTAATACAGGCCCCTCTGGGGCCAACGTCCTGACTTTC
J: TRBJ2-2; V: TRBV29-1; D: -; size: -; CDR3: CSVEGGSVSGELFF; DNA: TGCAGCGTTGAGGGAGGAAGCGTCTCCGGGGAGCTGTTTTTT
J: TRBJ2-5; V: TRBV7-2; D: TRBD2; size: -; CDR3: CASSGREAGRFQETQYF; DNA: TGTGCCAGCAGCGGCCGAGAAGCGGGGCGGTTCCAAGAGACCCAGTACTTC
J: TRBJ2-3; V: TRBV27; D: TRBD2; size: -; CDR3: CASSPWTRDTQYF; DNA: TGTGCCAGCAGTCCCTGGACTAGAGATACGCAGTATTTT
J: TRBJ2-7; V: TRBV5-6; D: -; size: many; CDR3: CASSLFVGTYEQYF; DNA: TGTGCCAGCAGCTTGTTTGTCGGGACCTACGAGCAGTACTTC
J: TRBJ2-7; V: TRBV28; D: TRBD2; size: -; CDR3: CASDAPGGAKQYF; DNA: TGTGCCAGCGATGCCCCGGGGGGGGCGAAGCAGTACTTC
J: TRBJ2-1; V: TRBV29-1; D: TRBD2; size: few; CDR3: CSVVPSGLLGEQFF; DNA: TGCAGCGTTGTACCTAGCGGGCTCCTCGGTGAGCAGTTCTTC
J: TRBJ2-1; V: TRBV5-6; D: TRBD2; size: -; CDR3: CASSQKPGLAVNEQFF; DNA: TGTGCCAGCAGCCAGAAACCGGGACTAGCGGTAAATGAGCAGTTCTTC
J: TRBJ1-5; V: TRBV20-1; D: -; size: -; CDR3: CSASPVLGDSNQPQHF; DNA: TGCAGTGCTAGCCCGGTTTTGGGCGATAGCAATCAGCCCCAGCATTTT
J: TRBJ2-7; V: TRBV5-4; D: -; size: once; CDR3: CASSLGGTAGVHEQYF; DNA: TGTGCCAGCAGCTTGGGGGGGACGGCAGGCGTCCACGAGCAGTACTTC
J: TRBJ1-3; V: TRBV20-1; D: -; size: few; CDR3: CSASAWGWENTIYF; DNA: TGCAGTGCTAGTGCTTGGGGGTGGGAAAACACCATATATTTT
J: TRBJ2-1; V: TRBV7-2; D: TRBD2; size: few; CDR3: CASSPTLAGPDNEQFF; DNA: TGTGCCAGCAGCCCCACACTAGCGGGGCCCGACAATGAGCAGTTCTTC
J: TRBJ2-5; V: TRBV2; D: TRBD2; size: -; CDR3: CASSGLAGGQTQYF; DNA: TGTGCCAGCAGCGGACTAGCGGGGGGGCAGACCCAGTACTTC
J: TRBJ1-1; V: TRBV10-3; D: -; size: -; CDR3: CAIGYSNTEAFF; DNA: TGTGCCATCGGTTATTCGAACACTGAAGCTTTCTTT
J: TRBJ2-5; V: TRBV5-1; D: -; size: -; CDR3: CASGTGETQYF; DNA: TGCGCCAGCGGCACGGGGGAGACCCAGTACTTC
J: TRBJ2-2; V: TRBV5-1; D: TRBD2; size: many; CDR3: CASSPSGGNTGELFF; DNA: TGTGCTAGCAGCCCTAGCGGGGGGAACACCGGGGAGCTGTTTTTT
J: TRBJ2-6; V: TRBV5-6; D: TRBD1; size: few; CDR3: CASSLDRGNAGANVLTF; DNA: TGTGCCAGCAGCTTGGACAGGGGAAACGCTGGGGCCAACGTCCTGACTTTC
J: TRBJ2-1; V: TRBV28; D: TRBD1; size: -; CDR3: CASSPGTGPYNEQFF; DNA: TGTGCCAGCAGCCCCGGGACAGGGCCCTACAATGAGCAGTTCTTC
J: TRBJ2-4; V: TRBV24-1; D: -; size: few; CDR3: CATSSSELAKNIQYF; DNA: TGTGCCACCAGCTCTAGCGAACTAGCCAAAAACATTCAGTACTTC
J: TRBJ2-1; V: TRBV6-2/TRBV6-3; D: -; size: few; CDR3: CASSRRANEQFF; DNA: TGTGCCAGCAGCAGGAGGGCCAATGAGCAGTTCTTC
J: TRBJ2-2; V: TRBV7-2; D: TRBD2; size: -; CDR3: CASSETSGRGGELFF; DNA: TGTGCCAGCAGCGAGACTAGCGGGAGAGGCGGGGAGCTGTTTTTT
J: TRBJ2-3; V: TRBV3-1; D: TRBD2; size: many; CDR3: CASSQGPSGTISTDTQYF; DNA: TGTGCCAGCAGCCAAGGCCCCTCCGGGACTATTAGCACAGATACGCAGTATTTT
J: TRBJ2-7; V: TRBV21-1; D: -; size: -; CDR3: CASSKDVKGPRDEQYF; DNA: TGTGCCAGCAGCAAAGACGTGAAGGGCCCTAGGGACGAGCAGTACTTC
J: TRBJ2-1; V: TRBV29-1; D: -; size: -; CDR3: CSVEGTGHSSYNEQFF; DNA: TGCAGCGTTGAGGGAACAGGTCACAGCTCCTACAATGAGCAGTTCTTC
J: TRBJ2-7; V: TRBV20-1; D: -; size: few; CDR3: CSASVGVAYEQYF; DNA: TGCAGTGCTAGTGTGGGGGTGGCCTACGAGCAGTACTTC
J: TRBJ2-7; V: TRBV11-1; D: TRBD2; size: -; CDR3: CASSLVRGNSGRNYEQYF; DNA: TGTGCCAGCAGCTTAGTCAGAGGCAATAGCGGGAGAAACTACGAGCAGTACTTC
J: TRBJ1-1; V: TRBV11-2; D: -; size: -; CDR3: CASSLGVGALTEAFF; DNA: TGTGCCAGCAGCTTAGGGGTAGGGGCGCTCACTGAAGCTTTCTTT
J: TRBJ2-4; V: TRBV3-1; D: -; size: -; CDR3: CASSQSPRVLNIQYF; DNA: TGTGCCAGCAGCCAAAGCCCCAGGGTTCTAAACATTCAGTACTTC
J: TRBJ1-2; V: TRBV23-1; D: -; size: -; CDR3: CASSQSTRYYGYTF; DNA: TGCGCCAGCAGTCAATCGACCAGATACTATGGCTACACCTTC
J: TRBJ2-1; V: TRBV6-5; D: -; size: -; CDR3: CASSYGRDQFF; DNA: TGTGCCAGCAGTTACGGGCGGGATCAGTTCTTC
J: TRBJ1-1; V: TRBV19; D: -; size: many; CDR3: CASSQTGRTEAFF; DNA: TGTGCCAGTAGTCAAACAGGGAGGACTGAAGCTTTCTTT
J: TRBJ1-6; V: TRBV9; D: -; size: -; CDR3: CASSARGQLYNSPLHF; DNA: TGTGCCAGCAGCGCCCGGGGACAACTCTATAATTCACCCCTCCACTTT
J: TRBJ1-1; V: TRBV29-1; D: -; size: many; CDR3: CSADRNTEAFF; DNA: TGCAGTGCCGACAGAAACACTGAAGCTTTCTTT
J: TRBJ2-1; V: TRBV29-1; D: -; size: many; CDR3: CSVEEGRVAGEQFF; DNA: TGCAGCGTTGAAGAGGGTAGAGTCGCGGGTGAGCAGTTCTTC
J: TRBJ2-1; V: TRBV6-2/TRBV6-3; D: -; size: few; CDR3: CASGAPSGRPNNEQFF; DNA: TGTGCCAGCGGGGCCCCGTCGGGGCGACCCAACAATGAGCAGTTCTTC
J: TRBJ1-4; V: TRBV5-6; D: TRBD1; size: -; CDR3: CASSATTGIGFEKLFF; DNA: TGTGCCAGCAGCGCGACGACAGGGATAGGATTTGAAAAACTGTTTTTT
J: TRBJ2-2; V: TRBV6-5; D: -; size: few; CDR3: CASSSPDQRETGELFF; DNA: TGTGCCAGCAGTTCCCCCGACCAGAGGGAAACCGGGGAGCTGTTTTTT